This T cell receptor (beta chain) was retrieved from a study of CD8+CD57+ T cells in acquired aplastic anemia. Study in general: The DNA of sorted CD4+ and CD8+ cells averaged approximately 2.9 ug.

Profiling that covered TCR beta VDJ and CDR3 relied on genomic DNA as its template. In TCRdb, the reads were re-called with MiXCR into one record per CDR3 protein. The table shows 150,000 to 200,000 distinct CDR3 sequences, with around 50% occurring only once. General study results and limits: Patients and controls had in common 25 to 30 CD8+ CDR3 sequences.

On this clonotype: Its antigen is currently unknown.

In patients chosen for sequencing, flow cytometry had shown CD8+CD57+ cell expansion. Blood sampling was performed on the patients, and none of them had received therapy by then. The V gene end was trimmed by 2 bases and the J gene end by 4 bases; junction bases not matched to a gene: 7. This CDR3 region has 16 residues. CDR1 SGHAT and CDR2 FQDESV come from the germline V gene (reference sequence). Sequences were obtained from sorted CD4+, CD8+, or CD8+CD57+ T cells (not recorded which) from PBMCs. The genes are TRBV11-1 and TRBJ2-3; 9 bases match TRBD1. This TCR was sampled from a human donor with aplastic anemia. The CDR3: CASSLYNRGLADTQYF. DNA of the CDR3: TGTGCCAGCAGCTTATACAACAGGGGGCTGGCAGATACGCAGTATTTT. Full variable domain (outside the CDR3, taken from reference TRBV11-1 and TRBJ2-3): EAEVAQSPRYKITEKSQAVAFWCDPISGHATLYWYRQILGQGPELLVQFQDESVVDDSQLPKDRFSAERLKGVDSTLKIQPAELGDSAMYLCASSLYNRGLADTQYFGPGTRLTVL.